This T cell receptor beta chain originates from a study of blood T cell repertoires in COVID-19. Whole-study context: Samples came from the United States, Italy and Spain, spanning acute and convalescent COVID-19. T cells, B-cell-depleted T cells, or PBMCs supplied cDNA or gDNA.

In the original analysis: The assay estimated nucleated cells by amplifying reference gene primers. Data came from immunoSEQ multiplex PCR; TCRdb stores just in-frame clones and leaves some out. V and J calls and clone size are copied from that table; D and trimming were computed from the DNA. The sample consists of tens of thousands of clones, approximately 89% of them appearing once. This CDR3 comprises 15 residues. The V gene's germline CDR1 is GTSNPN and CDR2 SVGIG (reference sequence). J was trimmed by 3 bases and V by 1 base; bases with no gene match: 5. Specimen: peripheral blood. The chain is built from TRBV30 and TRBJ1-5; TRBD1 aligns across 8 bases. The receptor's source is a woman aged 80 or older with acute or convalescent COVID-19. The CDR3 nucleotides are TGTGCCTGGAGTGAGGGACAGGCCTACAATCAGCCCCAGCATTTT. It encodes CAWSEGQAYNQPQHF.